These 20 T cell receptor beta chains came from one sample sequenced in a study of technical replicates of blood from several donors. Some clones are missing from TCRdb's copy, which holds only in-frame ones; the method was immunoSEQ multiplex PCR. Of fewer than 90,000 clones listed, around 94% are singletons. The source material was T cells isolated from PBMCs. Every receptor here comes from a human donor in good health.

The chain joins TRBV25-1 to TRBJ2-1, with 10 bases fitting TRBD1. J was trimmed by 2 bases and V by 6 bases; bases with no gene match: 7. The CDR3 covers 16 residues. Looked up from germline, CDR1 is MGHDK and CDR2 is SYGVNS. This chain's CDR3 is CASRATGTGAYNEQFF. In nucleotides, the CDR3 is TGTGCCAGCAGGGCCACCGGGACAGGGGCCTACAATGAGCAGTTCTTC. The whole variable domain, filled in from reference TRBV25-1 and TRBJ2-1, reads EADIYQTPRYLVIGTGKKITLECSQTMGHDKMYWYQQDPGMELHLIHYSYGVNSTEKGDLSSESTVSRIRTEHFPLTLESARPSHTSQYLCASRATGTGAYNEQFFGPGTRLTVL.

The chain joins TRBV5-1 to TRBJ2-7; 9 nucleotides agree with TRBD2. In germline, CDR1 is SGHRS, CDR2 YFSETQ. Losses at the gene ends were 4 bases for V and 4 bases for J; bases not matched to a gene: 9. The CDR3 has 15 amino acids. The DNA for the CDR3 is TGCGCCAGCAGCCGGATTAGCGGGAGTGGGTACGAGCAGTACTTC. Its translation: CASSRISGSGYEQYF.

The chain carries TRBV2 and TRBJ1-5; a possible D gene is TRBD1 (5 bases). Germline values: CDR1 SNHLY, CDR2 FYNNEI. This CDR3 comprises 13 residues. The V gene lost 3 bases and the J gene lost 7 bases, with 10 bases spanning the gap. CDR3 sequence (DNA): TGTGCCAGCAGTGACGACGGGGGACAGCCCCAGCATTTT. It codes for CASSDDGGQPQHF.

This chain joins TRBV5-8 and TRBJ2-7; D uncertain. Germline lookup yields CDR1 SGHTS and CDR2 YDEGEE. The CDR3 sequence is 11 residues long. The germline V and J ends were trimmed by 1 base and 5 bases, with 4 bases remaining between them. The chain's CDR3 is CASSLLDEQYF. The CDR3 DNA reads as TGTGCCAGCAGCTTGCTCGACGAGCAGTACTTC.

This clone was counted once. The chain has TRBV19 and TRBJ2-1; TRBD2 matches 9 bases. CDR3 size: 15 residues. V gave up 4 bases and J gave up 3 bases; unmatched junction bases: 4. The germline gives CDR1 LNHDA, CDR2 SQIVND (reference sequence). The CDR3, as DNA: TGTGCCAGTAGTACTATAGCGGGAGTCTACAATGAGCAGTTCTTC. Translated, it gives CASSTIAGVYNEQFF.

CDR3 DNA sequence: TGTGCCAGCAGCTTAAGCGGGACACCTCAACAGCCCCAGCATTTT. It yields the protein CASSLSGTPQQPQHF. The chain combines TRBV9 with TRBJ1-5; a possible D gene is TRBD1 (6 bases). There are 15 residues in the CDR3. The V end lost 4 bases, the J end lost 7 bases, and 18 bases lay between the germline ends. The V gene's germline CDR1 is SGDLS and CDR2 YYNGEE.

The gene calls are TRBV29-1 and TRBJ1-4; maybe TRBD1 (5 bases). The CDR3 is 11 residues long. CDR1 SQVTM and CDR2 ANQGSEA come from the germline V gene. V lost 7 bases, J lost 7 bases, and 10 bases lay in between. CDR3 coding DNA: TGCAGCGGAAGGGGAGGTGAAAAACTGTTTTTT. This translates into CSGRGGEKLFF.

This clone was seen just once. V usage is TRBV6-1 and J usage is TRBJ2-3; possible D gene TRBD2, 6 bases. CDR3 size: 17 residues. The V gene lost 2 bases and the J gene lost 0 bases, with 15 bases spanning the gap. CDR1 and CDR2 (germline): MNHNS, SASEGT. CDR3 bases: TGTGCCAGCAGTGAATTCATGGGCGGGGTGAGCACAGATACGCAGTATTTT. Its translation is CASSEFMGGVSTDTQYF.

This rearrangement joins TRBV2 to TRBJ2-3; 9 nucleotides align to TRBD2. Germline trimming cut 2 bases from V and 5 bases from J; bases unmatched to any gene: 2. Germline values: CDR1 SNHLY, CDR2 FYNNEI. The CDR3 sequence is 14 residues long. This chain's CDR3 is CASSEYSGRDTQYF. The CDR3 DNA follows: TGTGCCAGCAGTGAATATAGCGGGAGAGATACGCAGTATTTT. Complete variable domain (other parts from reference TRBV2 and TRBJ2-3): EPEVTQTPSHQVTQMGQEVILRCVPISNHLYFYWYRQILGQKVEFLVSFYNNEISEKSEIFDDQFSVERPDGSNFTLKIRSTKLEDSAMYFCASSEYSGRDTQYFGPGTRLTVL.

The chain combines TRBV15 with TRBJ2-5; 7 nucleotides line up with TRBD2. V dropped 1 base and J dropped 5; count of bases not matched to a gene: 4. Germline V CDR1 and CDR2: LNHNV, YYDKDF (reference sequence). This CDR3 has 14 residues. The DNA for the CDR3 is TGTGCCACCAGCAGAGGGGGAGGGCAGGAGACCCAGTACTTC. It encodes CATSRGGGQETQYF. Combining the CDR3 with reference TRBV15 and TRBJ2-5 gives the whole variable domain DAMVIQNPRYQVTQFGKPVTLSCSQTLNHNVMYWYQQKSSQAPKLLFHYYDKDFNNEADTPDNFQSRRPNTSFCFLDIRSPGLGDTAMYLCATSRGGGQETQYFGPGTRLLVL.

V usage is TRBV5-1 and J usage is TRBJ2-1; 11 positions agree with TRBD2. Germline CDR1 is SGHRS and CDR2 is YFSETQ. The CDR3 has 16 residues. The junction had 7 bases not matched to a gene; V was cut back by 2 bases and J by 6 bases. CDR3 amino acids: CASSFELAGVPNEQFF. CDR3 DNA: TGCGCCAGCAGCTTCGAACTAGCGGGAGTTCCCAATGAGCAGTTCTTC.

The rearrangement joins TRBV13 to TRBJ2-7, with D possibly matching TRBD1 (5 bases). V shed 6 bases and J shed 0 bases, with 12 bases lying between them. Germline CDR1 reads PRHDT; CDR2 reads FYEKMQ (reference sequence). The length of the CDR3 is 14 residues. CDR3 DNA: TGTGCCAGCAGATCTACAGGAACCTCCTACGAGCAGTACTTC. This sequence encodes CASRSTGTSYEQYF.

This clone has just one count. V is TRBV2 and J is TRBJ1-5, with 12 bases identical to TRBD1. Germline CDR1 reads SNHLY; CDR2 reads FYNNEI. The trim removed 0 bases at V and 6 bases at J, leaving 3 bases unmatched. The CDR3 extends over 16 amino acids. Written as DNA, the CDR3 is TGTGCCAGCAGTGAAGCGGGGACAGGGGGCGTTCAGCCCCAGCATTTT. This translates into CASSEAGTGGVQPQHF.

Only one count was recorded for this clone. The germline gene is not matched at one end of the junction; a read error may be the cause. V and J are TRBV7-9 and TRBJ1-4; no reliable D call. The germline V gene has CDR1 SEHNR and CDR2 FQNEAQ (reference sequence). The CDR3 loop spans 14 amino acids. The CDR3 sequence is CASSFVQTDEKLFF. The CDR3 DNA follows: TGTGCCAGCAGCTTCGTCCAAACTGATGAAAAACTGTTTTTT.

J is TRBJ2-2 and V is TRBV6-4; tentatively, D is TRBD2 (5 bases). From germline, CDR1 is MRHNA and CDR2 SNTAGT. V was cut by 6 bases and J by 0 bases, with 5 bases left in between. CDR3 size: 13 residues. CDR3 residues: CASRLANTGELFF. Written as DNA, the CDR3 is TGTGCCAGCAGACTAGCGAACACCGGGGAGCTGTTTTTT.

In its sample, this clone was seen once. The chain is built from TRBV19 and TRBJ1-5, with D unclear. Germline lookup yields CDR1 LNHDA and CDR2 SQIVND (reference sequence). The CDR3 is made up of 15 amino acids. V was trimmed by 1 base and J by 1 base, leaving 8 bases between them. In nucleotides, the CDR3 is TGTGCCAGTAGTATAGTGAGCTCGAGCAATCAGCCCCAGCATTTT. Its translation is CASSIVSSSNQPQHF.

The chain is built from TRBV10-2 and TRBJ1-1; TRBD1 matches at 10 bases. The germline gives CDR1 WSHSY, CDR2 SAAADI. The CDR3 has 17 amino acids. The J segment lost 10 bases and the V segment lost 3 bases, leaving 17 bases of the junction unmatched. The CDR3: CASSDVGQGVRGVIAFF. In DNA, the CDR3 is TGCGCCAGCAGTGACGTAGGACAGGGGGTCCGAGGCGTTATAGCTTTCTTT.

Of note for this clone: The junction shows a germline mismatch at one end, possibly a read error. The chain combines TRBV6-5 with TRBJ2-7; no definite D call. The CDR3 runs 13 residues. Germline V gives CDR1 MNHEY, CDR2 SVGAGI. Here the CDR3 DNA reads TGTGCCAGCAGTTACCCAGACTCCGACGAGCAGTACTTC. Protein: CASSYPDSDEQYF.

The chain has TRBV7-9 and TRBJ1-3; TRBD1 aligns across 7 bases. The J segment lost 1 base and the V segment lost 7 bases, leaving 4 bases of the junction unmatched. CDR3 length equals 14 residues. The V gene's germline CDR1 is SEHNR and CDR2 FQNEAQ (reference sequence). The DNA of the CDR3 is TGTGCCAGCATTGAGACAGGGTCTGGAAACACCATATATTTT. It yields the protein CASIETGSGNTIYF.

The sample holds a few counts of this clone. The chain employs TRBV5-4 and TRBJ1-2; unclear D gene. Germline loops: CDR1 SGHNT, CDR2 YYREEE (reference sequence). V was shortened by 3 bases and J by 1 base, with 13 bases between the two germline ends. The CDR3 is made up of 15 amino acids. The CDR3 spells CASSWPGSINYGYTF. As DNA, the CDR3 is TGTGCCAGCAGCTGGCCGGGTAGCATTAACTATGGCTACACCTTC.